Listed below are T cell receptor beta chains from one sample, sequenced in a study of T cell responses to AZD1222 COVID-19 vaccine. The protocol was immunoSEQ multiplex PCR, while the TCRdb copy is restricted to in-frame clones and leaves out a portion. The sample includes around 130,000 clones, 93% seen only once; the top ten take 4.5% to 6%. Specimen: peripheral blood, collected on day 0 of AZD1222 vaccination. The receptor source for this set is an adult in good health. Both conserved end residues are part of each CDR3. Fields, in order: J gene, CDR3 length, D gene, V gene, clone size, CDR3 DNA, CDR3 protein. A D gene is named only where the DNA matches it firmly. Clone size is stated in some rows and not others, as once, few, many or a class when expanded.

TRBJ2-3 13 . TRBV19 . TGTGCCAGTAGTATTGGGATCACAGATACGCAGTATTTT CASSIGITDTQYF
TRBJ1-2 14 . TRBV27 . TGTGCCAGCCGACCCCGCGTCAGTAACTATGGCTACACCTTC CASRPRVSNYGYTF
TRBJ2-7 16 TRBD2 TRBV14 . TGTGCCAGCAGCCGAAAGTTCGGGACTAGCGTATACGAGCAGTACTTC CASSRKFGTSVYEQYF
TRBJ1-3 18 . TRBV7-9 . TGTGCCAGCAGCTTAGGGGTTTCGGGGGAAATCTCTGGAAACACCATATATTTT CASSLGVSGEISGNTIYF
TRBJ1-2 12 . TRBV29-1 . TGCAGCGTTGAATCGGGCACCTATGGCTACACCTTC CSVESGTYGYTF
TRBJ1-1 13 . TRBV18 . TGTGCCAGCTCACCATCGGGGAACACTGAAGCTTTCTTT CASSPSGNTEAFF
TRBJ1-2 14 . TRBV6-1 . TGTGCCAGCAGTGAAATTGGCAGGTTTTATGGCTACACCTTC CASSEIGRFYGYTF
TRBJ1-3 12 . TRBV5-1 . TGCGCCAGCAGCTTGGAGGGGAACACCATATATTTT CASSLEGNTIYF
TRBJ1-4 14 . TRBV6-5 . TGTGCCAGCAGTTACTCGGGGGTCGGGGAAAAACTGTTTTTT CASSYSGVGEKLFF
TRBJ2-2 16 TRBD1 TRBV27 . TGTGCCAGCAGTTTAGTGGGACAGGGGCCCACCGGGGAGCTGTTTTTT CASSLVGQGPTGELFF
TRBJ1-1 11 . TRBV20-1 . TGCAGTGCTAGAGCAGGGTCTGGAGCTTTCTTT CSARAGSGAFF
TRBJ2-7 12 . TRBV5-6 . TGTGCCAGCAGCAAAAGCTCCTACGAGCAGTACTTC CASSKSSYEQYF
TRBJ2-7 17 TRBD2 TRBV6-2/TRBV6-3 . TGTGCCAGCAGTTGGGGACTAGCGGGAGGCAGCTCCTACGAGCAGTACTTC CASSWGLAGGSSYEQYF
TRBJ1-2 15 TRBD1 TRBV11-2 . TGTGCCAGCAGCCCGATCAGGGGGGTCTACTATGGCTACACCTTC CASSPIRGVYYGYTF
TRBJ1-1 13 . TRBV19 . TGTGCCAGTACAGGTAATTCAGTCACTGAAGCTTTCTTT CASTGNSVTEAFF
TRBJ2-1 15 TRBD2 TRBV5-4 . TGTGCCAGCAGCCCCCATAGCGGGAGAGACAATGAGCAGTTCTTC CASSPHSGRDNEQFF
TRBJ1-1 12 TRBD1 TRBV10-3 . TGTGCCATCAAACCGACAGGGTCTGAAGCTTTCTTT CAIKPTGSEAFF
TRBJ1-4 14 . TRBV5-1 . TGCGCCAGCAGCCCGGGACTGCCGAATGAAAAACTGTTTTTT CASSPGLPNEKLFF
TRBJ1-1 13 . TRBV7-6 . TGTGCCAGCAGCTTAATTGAGAACACTGAAGCTTTCTTT CASSLIENTEAFF
TRBJ1-6 16 . TRBV10-3 . TGTGCCATCAGTGTAGCAGGTAGGGGGTCGCTTTCACCCCTCCACTTT CAISVAGRGSLSPLHF
TRBJ2-2 17 TRBD1 TRBV28 . TGTGCCAGCAGTACCTACGGAGCAGGGGGCGGCACCGGGGAGCTGTTTTTT CASSTYGAGGGTGELFF
TRBJ1-1 12 . TRBV5-4 . TGTGCCAGCAGCGGCCAGGGGTTCGGAGCTTTCTTT CASSGQGFGAFF
TRBJ1-1 16 . TRBV5-1 . TGCGCCAGCAGCCCAGGACCAGGGCTCATGAACACTGAAGCTTTCTTT CASSPGPGLMNTEAFF
TRBJ2-1 16 TRBD2 TRBV4-2 once TGTGCCAGCAGCGGCTCGGGGGGGCCCCCATACAATGAGCAGTTCTTC CASSGSGGPPYNEQFF
TRBJ2-1 16 . TRBV6-2/TRBV6-3 . TGTGCCAGCAGCCTCCCCGGGTTGGGAGCTGGGAATGAGCAGTTCTTC CASSLPGLGAGNEQFF
TRBJ2-1 14 TRBD1 TRBV7-9 . TGTGCCAGCCGTCCTGCGGACAGGCCCAATGAGCAGTTCTTC CASRPADRPNEQFF
TRBJ1-2 13 . TRBV6-5 . TGTGCCAGCCGACAGCTTTTTAACTATGGCTACACCTTC CASRQLFNYGYTF
TRBJ2-1 15 TRBD2 TRBV19 . TGTGCCAGTAGATCCGGACTAGCGGGACACAATGAGCAGTTCTTC CASRSGLAGHNEQFF
TRBJ1-2 13 . TRBV7-9 . TGTGCCAGCAGCCCCGCATCTAACTATGGCTACACCTTC CASSPASNYGYTF
TRBJ1-1 17 . TRBV21-1 . TGTGCCAGCAGCAAGCCATCCGGGACAGCCATGAACACTGAAGCTTTCTTT CASSKPSGTAMNTEAFF
TRBJ1-2 15 . TRBV10-3 . TGTGCCATCAGTGAGTCGGGGGATCCAAACTATGGCTACACCTTC CAISESGDPNYGYTF
TRBJ2-1 15 . TRBV7-3 . TGTGCCAGCAGCCCAACCCTGGGCGGTAGTAATGAGCAGTTCTTC CASSPTLGGSNEQFF
TRBJ2-7 15 TRBD2 TRBV14 . TGTGCCAGCAGCCCAGAGGGGAGGGTAATGGTCGAGCAGTACTTC CASSPEGRVMVEQYF
TRBJ1-1 17 . TRBV19 . TGTGCCAGTAGTATTGCAAAAACAGGAACTATGAACACTGAAGCTTTCTTT CASSIAKTGTMNTEAFF
TRBJ2-5 18 TRBD2 TRBV4-1 . TGCGCCAGCAGCCAAGTGGGTGCCGGCAGCGGGGGTTGGGAGACCCAGTACTTC CASSQVGAGSGGWETQYF
TRBJ2-7 16 . TRBV5-5 . TGTGCCAGCAGCTTCGATTTCGGTCCTCTCTCTGGGGAGCAGTACTTC CASSFDFGPLSGEQYF
TRBJ1-2 13 TRBD1 TRBV7-9 . TGTGCCAGCAGCTGGGGACAGTACTATGGCTACACCTTC CASSWGQYYGYTF
TRBJ1-5 13 . TRBV6-5 . TGTGCCAGCAGTTCGAGCGGCAATCAGCCCCAGCATTTT CASSSSGNQPQHF
TRBJ2-5 16 TRBD2 TRBV6-1 . TGTGCCAGCAGTGAGGATGCTAGCGGGTACCAAGAGACCCAGTACTTC CASSEDASGYQETQYF
TRBJ1-2 15 . TRBV3-1/TRBV3-2 once TGTGCCAGCAGCCCCTACAACAGGGTTGGGTGGGGCTACACCTTC CASSPYNRVGWGYTF
TRBJ1-4 12 . TRBV4-1 . TGCGCCAGCAGCCAAGGGGGAGAAAAACTGTTTTTT CASSQGGEKLFF
TRBJ2-2 15 TRBD2 TRBV28 . TGTGCCAGCGAGAGCCGACTAGCGGGATTTGGGGAGCTGTTTTTT CASESRLAGFGELFF
TRBJ1-2 13 . TRBV6-1 . TGTGCCAGCAGTGAAGCCGGACTGACTGCGCACACCTTC CASSEAGLTAHTF
TRBJ1-2 11 . TRBV6-1 . TGTGCCAGCAGTGAGGTTTATGGCTACACCTTC CASSEVYGYTF
TRBJ1-5 15 . TRBV19 . TGTGCCAGTCACGACAGAGCCTATAGCAATCAGCCCCAGCATTTT CASHDRAYSNQPQHF
TRBJ1-4 20 . TRBV4-3 . TGCGCCAGCAGCCAGAAGAGTTCAGGGGCCGTCGCGTTATTTTATGAAAAACTGTTTTTT CASSQKSSGAVALFYEKLFF
TRBJ1-1 12 . TRBV28 . TGTGCCAGCAGTTCCCCTGGGACTGAAGCTTTCTTT CASSSPGTEAFF
TRBJ1-1 14 . TRBV18 . TGTGCCAGCCATACAAGTCACGAGGACACTGAAGCTTTCTTT CASHTSHEDTEAFF
TRBJ1-2 15 . TRBV9 . TGTGCCAGCAGCGTAGGATGGGGGAGCAACTATGGCTACACCTTC CASSVGWGSNYGYTF
TRBJ1-1 14 TRBD1 TRBV7-2 . TGTGCCAGCAGCACCCGGGACAGGGGGACTGAAGCTTTCTTT CASSTRDRGTEAFF
TRBJ1-2 14 . TRBV6-5 . TGTGCCAGCACTCGGGCTGCTTCGATCTATGGCTACACCTTC CASTRAASIYGYTF
TRBJ1-1 15 . TRBV27 . TGTGCCAGCAGGGCGACAGACCTTAGGAACACTGAAGCTTTCTTT CASRATDLRNTEAFF
TRBJ1-1 16 . TRBV5-1 . TGCGCCAGCAAACATGAGGGGGAACGCATGAACACTGAAGCTTTCTTT CASKHEGERMNTEAFF
TRBJ1-5 17 . TRBV5-5 . TGTGCCAGCAGCTTGGCAGAACAGGATGATAGCAATCAGCCCCAGCATTTT CASSLAEQDDSNQPQHF